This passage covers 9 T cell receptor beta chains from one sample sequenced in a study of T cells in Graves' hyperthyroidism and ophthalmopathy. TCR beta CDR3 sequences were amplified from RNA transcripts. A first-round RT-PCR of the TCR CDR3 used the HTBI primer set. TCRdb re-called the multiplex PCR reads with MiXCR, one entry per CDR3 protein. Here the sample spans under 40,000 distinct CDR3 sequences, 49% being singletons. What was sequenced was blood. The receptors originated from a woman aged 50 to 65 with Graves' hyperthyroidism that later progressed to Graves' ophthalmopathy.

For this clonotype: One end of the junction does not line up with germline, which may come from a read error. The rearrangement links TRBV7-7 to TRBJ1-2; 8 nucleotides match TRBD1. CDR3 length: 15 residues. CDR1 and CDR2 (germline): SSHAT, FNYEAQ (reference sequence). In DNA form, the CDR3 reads TGTGCTAGCAGCTTAAGGCGGGACAGGAAGTATGGCTACACCTTC. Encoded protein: CASSLRRDRKYGYTF. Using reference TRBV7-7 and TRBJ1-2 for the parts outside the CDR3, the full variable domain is GAGVSQSPRYKVTKRGQDVTLRCDPISSHATLYWYQQALGQGPEFLTYFNYEAQPDKSGLPSDRFSAERPEGSISTLTIQRTEQRDSAMYRCASSLRRDRKYGYTFGSGTRLTVV.

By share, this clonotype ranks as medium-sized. Written as DNA, the CDR3 is TGCAGTGCTAGGGGGGGAGATACGCAGTATTTT. It yields the protein CSARGGDTQYF. The chain is built from TRBV20-1 and TRBJ2-3; perhaps TRBD2 as D (6 bases). Germline V gene sequence: CDR1 DFQATT, CDR2 SNEGSKA (reference sequence). V lost 3 bases and J lost 5, with 6 bases in between. This CDR3 region has 11 residues.

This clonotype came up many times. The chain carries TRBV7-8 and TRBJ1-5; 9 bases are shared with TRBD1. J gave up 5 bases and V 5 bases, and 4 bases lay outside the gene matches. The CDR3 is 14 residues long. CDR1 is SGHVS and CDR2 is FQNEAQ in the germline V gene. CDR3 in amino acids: CASSADRGDQPQHF. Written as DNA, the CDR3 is TGTGCCAGCAGCGCCGACAGGGGGGATCAGCCCCAGCATTTT.

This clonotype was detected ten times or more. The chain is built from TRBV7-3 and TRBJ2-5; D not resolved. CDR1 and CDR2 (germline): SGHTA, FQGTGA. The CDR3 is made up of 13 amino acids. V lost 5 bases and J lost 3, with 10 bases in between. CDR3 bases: TGTGCCAGCAGCCGAAGGACGGAAGAGACCCAGTACTTC. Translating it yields CASSRRTEETQYF. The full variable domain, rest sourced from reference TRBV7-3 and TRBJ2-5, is GAGVSQTPSNKVTEKGKYVELRCDPISGHTALYWYRQSLGQGPEFLIYFQGTGAADDSGLPNDRFFAVRPEGSVSTLKIQRTERGDSAVYLCASSRRTEETQYFGPGTRLLVL.

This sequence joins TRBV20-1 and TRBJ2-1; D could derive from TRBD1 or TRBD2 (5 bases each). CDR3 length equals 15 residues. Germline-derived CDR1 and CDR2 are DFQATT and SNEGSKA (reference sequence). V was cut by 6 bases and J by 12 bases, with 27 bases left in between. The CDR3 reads CSAPRDPARSDTQFF. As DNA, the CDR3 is TGCAGTGCACCACGGGACCCAGCCAGGTCGGATACGCAGTTCTTC.

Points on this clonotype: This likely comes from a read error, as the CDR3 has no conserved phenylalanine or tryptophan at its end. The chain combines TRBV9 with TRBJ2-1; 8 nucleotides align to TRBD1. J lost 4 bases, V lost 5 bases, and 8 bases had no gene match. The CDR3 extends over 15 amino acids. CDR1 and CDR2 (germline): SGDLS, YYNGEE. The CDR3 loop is CASRAGTGPYNEQFR. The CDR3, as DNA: TGTGCCAGCAGAGCCGGGACAGGACCTTACAATGAGCAGTTCAGA.

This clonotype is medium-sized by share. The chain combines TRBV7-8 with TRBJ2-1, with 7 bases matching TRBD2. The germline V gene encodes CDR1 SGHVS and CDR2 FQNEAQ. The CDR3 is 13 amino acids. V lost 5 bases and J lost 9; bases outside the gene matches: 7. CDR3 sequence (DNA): TGTGCCAGCAGCATCCGACTAGCTCTTGAGCAGTTCTTC. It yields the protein CASSIRLALEQFF.

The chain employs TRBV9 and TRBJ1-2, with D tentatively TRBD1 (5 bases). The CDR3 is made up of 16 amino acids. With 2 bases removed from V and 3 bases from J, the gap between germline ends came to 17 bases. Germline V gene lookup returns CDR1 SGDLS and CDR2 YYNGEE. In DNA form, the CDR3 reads TGTGCCAGCAGCGTTGGCCCGGGGGATTCTGACTATGGCTACACCTTC. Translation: CASSVGPGDSDYGYTF.

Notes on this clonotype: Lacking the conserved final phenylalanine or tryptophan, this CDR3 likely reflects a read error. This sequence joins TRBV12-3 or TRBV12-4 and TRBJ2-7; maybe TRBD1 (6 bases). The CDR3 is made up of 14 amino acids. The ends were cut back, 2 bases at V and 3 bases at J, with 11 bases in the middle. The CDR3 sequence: CASSLLGDIYEQYL. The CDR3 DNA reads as TGTGCCAGCAGTTTACTTGGGGACATCTACGAGCAGTACCTC.